What follows are 29 T cell receptor beta chains derived from one specimen sequenced in a study of cytomegalovirus exposure and HLA in healthy donors. The PCR contained 60 Vbeta and 13 Jbeta primers. The data were produced by immunoSEQ multiplex PCR, yet TCRdb's version contains in-frame clones alone and is incomplete. This sample has 76,000 or so clones, with around 72% found just once. The sequenced material came from PBMCs. These receptors all stem from a middle-aged woman in good health and CMV-seropositive.

The chain's CDR3 is CAISESKQSEVCTF. The DNA for the CDR3 is TGTGCCATCAGTGAGTCGAAACAGTCTGAAGTCTGCACCTTC. This chain uses TRBV10-3 with TRBJ1-2; D call uncertain. Per germline, CDR1 ENHRY and CDR2 SYGVKD. Trimming removed 0 bases from V and 13 bases from J, with 18 bases in between. This CDR3 contains 14 residues.

This clone was counted a single time. CDR3 loop: CASSPLDTEAFF. The CDR3 coding sequence is TGTGCCAGCAGCCCCCTAGACACTGAAGCTTTCTTT. The chain is built from TRBV7-9 and TRBJ1-1; no firm D call. CDR1 and CDR2 from the germline V gene are SEHNR and FQNEAQ (reference sequence). V was pared by 5 bases and J by 3 bases, with 7 bases between. The CDR3 contains 12 residues.

The chain employs TRBV5-1 and TRBJ2-5, with D possibly being TRBD2 (7 bases). V lost 6 bases, J lost 5 bases, and 17 bases lay in between. The CDR3 is made up of 14 amino acids. Germline values: CDR1 SGHRS, CDR2 YFSETQ. CDR3 loop: CASNVRGAGETQYF. In nucleotides, the CDR3 is TGCGCCAGCAACGTTCGGGGGGCGGGGGAGACCCAGTACTTC.

This rearrangement joins TRBV30 to TRBJ1-1; D remains unclear. Germline CDR1 is GTSNPN and CDR2 is SVGIG (reference sequence). With 6 bases removed from V and 2 bases from J, the gap between germline ends came to 13 bases. The length of the CDR3 is 13 residues. For the CDR3, the DNA is TGTGCCTGCATCCTGGAGAGCAACACTGAAGCTTTCTTT. This translates into CACILESNTEAFF.

This chain connects TRBV6-5 to TRBJ2-2; D not resolved. Germline CDR1 is MNHEY and CDR2 is SVGAGI. This CDR3 has 12 residues. Trimming cost V 6 bases and J 5 bases, with 7 bases left between them. The CDR3 DNA is TGTGCCAGCAGGGCAGGTACCGGGGAGCTGTTTTTT. This gives the protein CASRAGTGELFF.

In DNA form, the CDR3 reads TGTGCCAGCAGTGAGAGAGGAGATACGCAGTATTTT. Protein sequence: CASSERGDTQYF. This chain links TRBV6-1 with TRBJ2-3; D is unclear. The CDR3 contains 12 residues. Deletions cut 3 bases from V and 5 bases from J, with 6 bases between. Germline CDR1 MNHNS, CDR2 SASEGT.

The rearrangement links TRBV4-3 to TRBJ1-4; weak D call: TRBD1 (6 bases). In germline, CDR1 is LGHNA, CDR2 YSLEER. The CDR3 length is 17 residues. V was trimmed by 2 bases and J by 8 bases, leaving 21 bases between them. CDR3: CASSQQTLGGQGEKLFF. The CDR3 coding sequence is TGCGCCAGCAGCCAACAAACCCTGGGGGGGCAAGGAGAAAAACTGTTTTTT.

The chain employs TRBV7-2 and TRBJ2-7, with 8 bases lining up with TRBD1. This CDR3 contains 16 residues. The V gene's germline CDR1 is SGHTA and CDR2 FQGNSA. Trimming took 0 bases from V and 2 from J; bases not matched to a gene: 6. The CDR3 DNA is TGTGCCAGCAGCTTAGCGTCCGGGACAGGTCCCTACGAGCAGTACTTC. Encoded protein: CASSLASGTGPYEQYF.

The V call is TRBV19, the J call TRBJ1-1, with 7 bases that match TRBD1. The length of the CDR3 is 15 residues. V lost 4 bases to trimming and J lost 2 bases; unmatched junction nucleotides: 7. Germline V gene lookup returns CDR1 LNHDA and CDR2 SQIVND (reference sequence). The CDR3 is CASSTTDRLNTEAFF. For the CDR3, the DNA is TGTGCCAGTAGTACTACGGACAGGCTTAACACTGAAGCTTTCTTT.

This clone has just one count. The J gene is TRBJ2-1, the V gene TRBV29-1; 8 bases align to TRBD1. V was clipped by 4 bases and J by 0 bases; unmatched bases: 8. From germline, CDR1 is SQVTM and CDR2 ANQGSEA. The CDR3 is made up of 16 amino acids. In DNA, the CDR3 is TGCAGCGTTGGCCAGGGGGCGATCGGCTCCTACAATGAGCAGTTCTTC. Its translation: CSVGQGAIGSYNEQFF.

The chain recombines TRBV18 with TRBJ2-7; 11 bases map to TRBD2. Germline values: CDR1 KGHSH, CDR2 LQKENI. With V trimmed by 5 bases and J by 3 bases, 9 bases remained unmatched. This CDR3 region has 16 residues. CDR3 coding DNA: TGTGCCAGCTCAAGGACCGGGACTAGCGGATACTACGAGCAGTACTTC. Translating it yields CASSRTGTSGYYEQYF.

The sample holds a few counts of this clone. In DNA form, the CDR3 reads TGTGCCAGCATCAACCGGGGGATCTCTGGAAACACCATATATTTT. It encodes CASINRGISGNTIYF. V and J are TRBV6-5 and TRBJ1-3; TRBD1 might be the D (5 bases). CDR1 and CDR2 from the germline V gene are MNHEY and SVGAGI. Deletions cut 7 bases from V and 0 bases from J, with 13 bases between. CDR3 size: 15 residues.

J is TRBJ1-5 and V is TRBV21-1. TRBV21-1 is a pseudogene segment. The CDR3 sequence is 17 residues long. The CDR3: CASSKESGKDAEQPQHF. Here the CDR3 DNA reads TGTGCCAGCAGCAAAGAGTCGGGGAAGGACGCCGAGCAGCCCCAGCATTTT.

The chain has TRBV30 and TRBJ1-3, with D possibly being TRBD1 (5 bases). The CDR3 length is 14 residues. Germline assignment: CDR1 GTSNPN and CDR2 SVGIG (reference sequence). With 3 bases removed from V and 7 bases from J, the gap between germline ends came to 16 bases. The CDR3 DNA sequence: TGTGCCTGGAGACTCAGGGAAGTGCGGAACACCATATATTTT. Its translation is CAWRLREVRNTIYF.

The rearrangement uses TRBV5-1 and TRBJ2-7; 13 bases agree with TRBD2. The germline CDR1 and CDR2 sequences are SGHRS and YFSETQ. V shed 4 bases, J shed 4 bases, and the junction held 8 bases outside the gene matches. This CDR3 comprises 16 residues. CDR3 sequence (DNA): TGCGCCAGCAGCACCTGGACTAGCGGGAGTTTGTACGAGCAGTACTTC. Translated: CASSTWTSGSLYEQYF.

This clone was seen a few times. This chain joins TRBV5-5 and TRBJ1-1; D might be TRBD1 (6 bases). The CDR3 contains 13 residues. Trimming left V 3 bases short and J 4 bases short, with 10 bases between. The V gene's germline CDR1 is SGHKS and CDR2 YYEKEE (reference sequence). The DNA of the CDR3 is TGTGCCAGCAGCTCGCAGGGGAGCACTGAAGCTTTCTTT. Translating gives CASSSQGSTEAFF.

The CDR3 reads CARAAGGPGEQYF. The CDR3 bases are TGTGCTAGAGCCGCGGGGGGGCCCGGCGAGCAGTACTTC. The J gene is TRBJ2-7, the V gene TRBV30; 9 positions match TRBD2. The germline V gene encodes CDR1 GTSNPN and CDR2 SVGIG (reference sequence). CDR3 length equals 13 residues. Supplemented by reference TRBV30 and TRBJ2-7, the full variable domain reads SQTIHQWPATLVQPVGSPLSLECTVEGTSNPNLYWYRQAAGRGLQLLFYSVGIGQISSEVPQNLSASRPQDRQFILSSKKLLLSDSGFYLCARAAGGPGEQYFGPGTRLTVT.

This clone was detected only a few times. Other DNA sequences in the sample encode the same CDR3. The rearrangement joins TRBV30 to TRBJ1-5, with 7 bases identical to TRBD1. CDR1 and CDR2 (germline): GTSNPN, SVGIG (reference sequence). Trimming at V came to 1 base and at J to 2 bases, leaving 11 bases not matched to a gene. This CDR3 is built from 17 residues. DNA for the CDR3: TGTGCCTGGAGTGCACAGGGGTCACTAGGGGGCAATCAGCCCCAGCATTTT. Translating gives CAWSAQGSLGGNQPQHF.

V usage is TRBV14 and J usage is TRBJ1-2, with D possibly matching TRBD1 (6 bases). From germline, CDR1 is SGHDN and CDR2 FVKESK. The CDR3 has 15 residues. V was clipped by 4 bases and J by 5 bases, with 17 bases between them. This CDR3 reads CASSLTGHGLYGYTF. Written as DNA, the CDR3 is TGTGCCAGCAGCCTAACGGGACACGGTTTGTATGGCTACACCTTC.

The V call is TRBV19, the J call TRBJ1-5; weak D call: TRBD1 (6 bases). Trimming removed 5 bases from V and 1 base from J, with 12 bases in between. Looked up from germline, CDR1 is LNHDA and CDR2 is SQIVND (reference sequence). This CDR3 is built from 15 residues. The CDR3 DNA sequence: TGTGCCAGTAGTCAGGTCCAGGGGAGCAATCAGCCCCAGCATTTT. Translation: CASSQVQGSNQPQHF.

V usage is TRBV27 and J usage is TRBJ2-1; D remains ambiguous. This CDR3 is built from 17 residues. The germline V gene has CDR1 MNHEY and CDR2 SMNVEV (reference sequence). The ends were cut back, 2 bases at V and 1 base at J, with 15 bases in the middle. The CDR3 loop is CASSLPPNRFSYNEQFF. The CDR3 region has the DNA TGTGCCAGCAGTTTACCCCCCAATAGATTTTCCTACAATGAGCAGTTCTTC.

This clone appeared once. The V call is TRBV30, the J call TRBJ2-7, with 11 positions matching TRBD1. The V gene's germline CDR1 is GTSNPN and CDR2 SVGIG (reference sequence). The CDR3 sequence is 14 residues long. J was trimmed by 6 bases and V by 2 bases; bases with no gene match: 6. Here the CDR3 reads CAWSSGQGALEQYF. CDR3 bases: TGTGCCTGGAGTTCAGGACAGGGGGCTCTCGAGCAGTACTTC.

J is TRBJ2-2 and V is TRBV11-2; D not resolved. Germline CDR1 is SGHAT and CDR2 is FQNNGV. V dropped 4 bases and J dropped 2 bases, with 5 bases sitting between them. The CDR3 sequence is 13 residues long. The DNA for the CDR3 is TGTGCCAGCAGCTCCTTAAACACCGGGGAGCTGTTTTTT. It yields the protein CASSSLNTGELFF.

V usage is TRBV30 and J usage is TRBJ1-5; D is possibly TRBD1 (5 bases). V was shortened by 5 bases and J by 7 bases, with 18 bases between the two germline ends. Germline V gives CDR1 GTSNPN, CDR2 SVGIG (reference sequence). The CDR3 extends over 14 amino acids. CDR3 nucleotide sequence: TGTGCCTGGCCCCGAGGCAGGGTTAGGCAGCCCCAGCATTTT. Its translation: CAWPRGRVRQPQHF.

The DNA for the CDR3 is TGTGCCAGTAGCACTATACCTACAGGTTTTTTGTACTTC. Protein: CASSTIPTGFLYF. This rearrangement joins TRBV19 to TRBJ2-7, with D perhaps TRBD1 (5 bases). The CDR3 is 13 residues long. V lost 6 bases and J 12 bases, leaving 21 bases between the germline ends. Germline V gives CDR1 LNHDA, CDR2 SQIVND (reference sequence).

The chain combines TRBV13 with TRBJ1-3, with D maybe TRBD1 (6 bases). CDR3 length equals 14 residues. The V gene lost 5 bases and the J gene lost 2 bases, with 10 bases spanning the gap. CDR1 and CDR2 from the germline V gene are PRHDT and FYEKMQ (reference sequence). The chain's CDR3 is CASSRQGTGNTIYF. The CDR3 DNA follows: TGTGCCAGCAGCCGTCAGGGGACTGGAAACACCATATATTTT.

The chain uses TRBV7-2 and TRBJ2-7; 10 nucleotides line up with TRBD2. CDR3 length: 14 amino acids. The germline CDR1 and CDR2 sequences are SGHTA and FQGNSA. Losses at the gene ends were 1 base for V and 6 bases for J; bases not matched to a gene: 3. CDR3 region: CASSLVAGGGEQYF. The CDR3 DNA is TGTGCCAGCAGCTTAGTAGCGGGAGGAGGCGAGCAGTACTTC.

The gene calls are TRBV27 and TRBJ2-6, with 11 nucleotides matching TRBD1. Germline loops: CDR1 MNHEY, CDR2 SMNVEV (reference sequence). This CDR3 contains 17 residues. With 2 bases clipped from V and 1 base from J, the junction kept 1 base outside the gene matches. CDR3 in amino acids: CASSLGQGASGANVLTF. The CDR3 DNA follows: TGTGCCAGCAGTTTAGGACAGGGGGCATCTGGGGCCAACGTCCTGACTTTC.

This clone was seen a handful of times. The chain combines TRBV11-2 with TRBJ2-5; TRBD2 matches at 9 bases. In germline, CDR1 is SGHAT, CDR2 FQNNGV. The junction had 7 bases not matched to a gene; V was cut back by 6 bases and J by 5 bases. This CDR3 is built from 14 residues. CDR3 sequence reads: CASRGSGRRETQYF. The DNA for the CDR3 is TGTGCCAGCAGAGGAAGCGGGAGGAGGGAGACCCAGTACTTC. The full variable domain, its missing parts supplied by reference TRBV11-2 and TRBJ2-5, is EAGVAQSPRYKIIEKRQSVAFWCNPISGHATLYWYQQILGQGPKLLIQFQNNGVVDDSQLPKDRFSAERLKGVDSTLKIQPAKLEDSAVYLCASRGSGRRETQYFGPGTRLLVL.